This record looks at one TCR beta chain sequence and its context. These data come from a study of blood T cell repertoires in COVID-19. Study details: Some COVID-19 samples were acute and others convalescent; all came from the United States, Italy and Spain.

Authors' methods: Estimation of nucleated cell counts relied on the amplification of reference gene primers. Assay used: immunoSEQ multiplex PCR; TCRdb lists only in-frame clones, some missing. The V and J calls and clone size were taken over from that table, and D and trimming were inferred from the DNA. The repertoire holds some 170,000 clones, 65% to 85% seen once, with roughly 6% in the top ten. The length of the CDR3 is 14 residues. The V gene lost 0 bases and the J gene lost 6 bases, with 11 bases spanning the gap. The V gene's germline CDR1 is SNHLY and CDR2 FYNNEI. Categorization into cohorts depended on clinical history that participants reported. Symptom resolution, clearance, or two negative PCRs marked the recovered donors of Cohort 3.

Sequencing input: PBMCs or T cells enriched from blood (not recorded which). The TCR comes from a middle-aged man who had recovered from COVID-19. This rearrangement joins TRBV2 to TRBJ1-2; the D gene is possibly TRBD1 (5 bases). CDR3 loop: CASSEAGRGDGYTF. In DNA, the CDR3 is TGTGCCAGCAGTGAAGCCGGAAGGGGCGATGGCTACACCTTC.